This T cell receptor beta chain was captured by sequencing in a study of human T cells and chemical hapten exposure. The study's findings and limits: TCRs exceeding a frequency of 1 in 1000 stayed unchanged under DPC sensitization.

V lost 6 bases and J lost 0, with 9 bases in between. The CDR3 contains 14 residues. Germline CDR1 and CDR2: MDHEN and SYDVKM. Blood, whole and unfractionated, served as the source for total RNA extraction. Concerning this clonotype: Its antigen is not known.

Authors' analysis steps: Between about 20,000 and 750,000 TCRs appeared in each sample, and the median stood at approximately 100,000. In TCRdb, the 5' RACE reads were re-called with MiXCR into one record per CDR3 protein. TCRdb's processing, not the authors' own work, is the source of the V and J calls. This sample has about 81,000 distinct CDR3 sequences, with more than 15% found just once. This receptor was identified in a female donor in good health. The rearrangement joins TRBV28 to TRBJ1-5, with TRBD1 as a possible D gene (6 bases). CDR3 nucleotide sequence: TGTGCCAGCAGAGCAGGGGTTAGCAATCAGCCCCAGCATTTT. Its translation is CASRAGVSNQPQHF.